This entry lists 11 T cell receptor beta chains sequenced from one sample in a study of preoperative IRX-2 immunotherapy in early breast cancer. This table comes from immunoSEQ multiplex PCR, and its TCRdb copy is limited to in-frame clones, with some not included. Of 30,000 to 45,000 clones detected, roughly 82% appear once; the ten largest clones hold approximately 1.5%. Treatment described: preoperative locoregional IRX-2 cytokine immunotherapy. Sequencing was performed on lymph node tissue, taken after IRX-2 immunotherapy. Receptors originate from a human donor with breast cancer.

V usage is TRBV11-3 and J usage is TRBJ1-1; TRBD1 is a possible D gene (6 bases). Germline V lookup: CDR1 SGHNT, CDR2 YENEEA. This CDR3 is built from 14 residues. V was shortened by 3 bases and J by 4 bases, with 12 bases between the two germline ends. This chain's CDR3 is CASSFSQGITEAFF. The CDR3 DNA reads TGTGCCAGCAGCTTCTCACAGGGAATCACTGAAGCTTTCTTT. The full variable domain, with the rest looked up from reference TRBV11-3 and TRBJ1-1, is EAGVVQSPRYKIIEKKQPVAFWCNPISGHNTLYWYLQNLGQGPELLIRYENEEAVDDSQLPKDRFSAERLKGVDSTLKIQPAELGDSAVYLCASSFSQGITEAFFGQGTRLTVV.

The chain is built from TRBV19 and TRBJ2-1; the match to TRBD2 covers 8 bases. Germline lookup yields CDR1 LNHDA and CDR2 SQIVND (reference sequence). There are 15 residues in the CDR3. J lost 0 bases, V lost 8 bases, and 6 bases had no gene match. The CDR3 loop reads CASASGGDSYNEQFF. The CDR3 nucleotides read TGTGCCAGTGCCTCCGGGGGGGACTCCTACAATGAGCAGTTCTTC.

This clone was seen only once. One junction end does not reproduce the germline sequence, and a read error may be involved. The chain links TRBV28 to TRBJ1-5, with a possible D match to TRBD1 (5 bases). CDR1 MDHEN and CDR2 SYDVKM come from the germline V gene. The CDR3 consists of 13 residues. The CDR3: CASSLSGFSTLVF. For the CDR3, the DNA is TGTGCCAGCAGTTTATCAGGGTTTTCTACCTTGGTATTT.

The chain recombines TRBV19 with TRBJ2-6; D unresolved. Germline CDR1 and CDR2: LNHDA and SQIVND (reference sequence). V lost 0 bases and J lost 7, with 19 bases in between. The CDR3 totals 18 residues. The CDR3 is CASSIDKDRRSEANVLTF. Here the CDR3 DNA reads TGTGCCAGTAGTATAGATAAGGATCGGCGCTCGGAAGCCAACGTCCTGACTTTC.

The genes are TRBV1 and TRBJ2-1; TRBD1 was called by the table and not checked on the DNA. TRBV1 is a pseudogene segment. This CDR3 has 15 residues. Here the CDR3 DNA reads TGCGCCAGCAGCCAAGAAGGGGGCTCCTACAATGAGCAGTTCTTC. Its translation: CASSQEGGSYNEQFF.

The V call is TRBV5-1, the J call TRBJ1-1; D perhaps matches TRBD1 (5 bases). Per germline, CDR1 SGHRS and CDR2 YFSETQ. This CDR3 has 15 residues. V was shortened by 6 bases and J by 5 bases, with 20 bases between the two germline ends. The CDR3: CASTQQGAAWTEAFF. CDR3 nucleotides: TGCGCCAGCACCCAACAAGGGGCAGCTTGGACTGAAGCTTTCTTT.

V and J are TRBV15 and TRBJ1-2, with D perhaps TRBD1 (5 bases). V lost 1 base and J 2 bases, leaving 14 bases between the germline ends. Germline values: CDR1 LNHNV, CDR2 YYDKDF (reference sequence). CDR3 size: 16 residues. The CDR3 protein is CATSRAGQGTNYGYTF. CDR3 coding DNA: TGTGCCACCAGCAGAGCGGGGCAGGGAACCAACTATGGCTACACCTTC.

CDR3 loop: CASSQDSWRRFYNSPLHF. The CDR3 DNA is TGTGCCAGCAGTCAGGACAGCTGGAGGAGGTTCTATAATTCACCCCTCCACTTT. The chain combines TRBV6-8 with TRBJ1-6; a weak D match, TRBD1 (6 bases). Germline CDR1 MNHGY, CDR2 SAAAGT. Trimming stripped 5 bases from V and 3 bases from J, with 20 bases between. The CDR3 covers 18 residues.

CDR3: CASSLAGGPGSPLHF. CDR3 nucleotides: TGTGCCAGCAGCTTGGCGGGGGGCCCAGGTTCACCCCTCCACTTT. The rearrangement uses TRBV11-3 and TRBJ1-6; perhaps TRBD1 as D (6 bases). There are 15 residues in the CDR3. Trimming cost V 3 bases and J 9 bases, with 15 bases left between them. Germline-derived CDR1 and CDR2 are SGHNT and YENEEA. Variable domain in full (rest from reference TRBV11-3 and TRBJ1-6): EAGVVQSPRYKIIEKKQPVAFWCNPISGHNTLYWYLQNLGQGPELLIRYENEEAVDDSQLPKDRFSAERLKGVDSTLKIQPAELGDSAVYLCASSLAGGPGSPLHFGNGTRLTVT.

The rearrangement joins TRBV5-1 to TRBJ1-1, with D maybe TRBD1 (5 bases). This CDR3 is 14 amino acids long. In germline, CDR1 is SGHRS, CDR2 YFSETQ. V shed 4 bases and J shed 1 base, with 11 bases lying between them. The CDR3 nucleotides are TGCGCCAGCAGCCCTACGGGGGGGAACACTGAAGCTTTCTTT. Its protein is CASSPTGGNTEAFF. Complete variable domain (other parts from reference TRBV5-1 and TRBJ1-1): KAGVTQTPRYLIKTRGQQVTLSCSPISGHRSVSWYQQTPGQGLQFLFEYFSETQRNKGNFPGRFSGRQFSNSRSEMNVSTLELGDSALYLCASSPTGGNTEAFFGQGTRLTVV.

The V and J genes are TRBV18 and TRBJ2-7, with D tentatively TRBD2 (5 bases). Germline V gene data show CDR1 as KGHSH and CDR2 as LQKENI. This CDR3 spans 15 amino acids. With 3 bases removed from V and 0 bases from J, the gap between germline ends came to 12 bases. CDR3 residues: CASSPTDGGSYEQYF. DNA for the CDR3: TGTGCCAGCTCACCTACCGACGGAGGCTCCTACGAGCAGTACTTC.